The following is a TCR beta chain sequence with its context. How the authors handled the data: Scientists estimated how many nucleated cells there were by amplifying reference gene primers. Using immunoSEQ multiplex PCR, the repertoire was profiled, and TCRdb retains in-frame clones only, with some absent. V, J and clone size reflect that table, while D and trimming were determined from the DNA. This sample yields approximately 200,000 clones, of which approximately 90% are seen a single time; 4% to 5% belongs to the top ten. The sample belongs to a study of blood T cell repertoires in COVID-19. About the research overall: The United States, Italy and Spain supplied acute and convalescent COVID-19 samples. In each case, the material was cDNA or gDNA derived from T cells, B-cell-depleted T cells, or PBMCs.

Trimming removed 8 bases from V and 7 bases from J, with 12 bases in between. The CDR3 is 13 amino acids. Germline values: CDR1 SNHLY, CDR2 FYNNEI. The sample comprised peripheral blood. This clonotype was sampled from a woman aged 25-40 years with acute or convalescent COVID-19. The rearrangement joins TRBV2 to TRBJ1-6; D possibly corresponds to TRBD1 (6 bases). The CDR3 reads CASWGQSNSPLHF. Here the CDR3 DNA reads TGTGCCAGCTGGGGGCAAAGCAATTCACCCCTCCACTTT.